Below are 14 T cell receptor beta chains sequenced from a single sample in a study of blood T cell repertoires in COVID-19. This table comes from immunoSEQ multiplex PCR, and its TCRdb copy is limited to in-frame clones, with some not included. The sample contains 95,000 to 150,000 clones, 84% of which appear only once. The source material was PBMCs or T cells enriched from blood (not recorded which). The receptors were sampled from a woman in her thirties who had recovered from COVID-19.

This chain joins TRBV12-3 or TRBV12-4 and TRBJ2-7, with D possibly TRBD1 on 6 matching bases. Trimming removed 5 bases at V and 6 bases at J, with 11 bases between. CDR3 size: 12 residues. CDR3 in amino acids: CASSPGQSEQYF. Here the CDR3 DNA reads TGTGCCAGCAGTCCAGGACAGTCCGAGCAGTACTTC.

The CDR3 DNA follows: TGTGCCAGCAGCTTAGGCAGTGGGGAGGAGACCCAGTACTTC. The encoded protein is CASSLGSGEETQYF. The rearrangement links TRBV9 to TRBJ2-5, with D perhaps TRBD2 (5 bases). The CDR3 covers 14 residues. CDR1 SGDLS and CDR2 YYNGEE come from the germline V gene. Trimming left V 4 bases short and J 5 bases short, with 15 bases between.

The CDR3, as DNA: TGTGCCAGCTCACCAAACAGGGAGTCTGGAAACACCATATATTTT. Its translation is CASSPNRESGNTIYF. V and J are TRBV18 and TRBJ1-3; maybe TRBD1 (6 bases). Germline assignment: CDR1 KGHSH and CDR2 LQKENI. V lost 2 bases, J lost 1 base, and 9 bases lay in between. The CDR3 spans 15 residues. Filled out from reference TRBV18 and TRBJ1-3, the complete variable domain reads NAGVMQNPRHLVRRRGQEARLRCSPMKGHSHVYWYRQLPEEGLKFMVYLQKENIIDESGMPKERFSAEFPKEGPSILRIQQVVRGDSAAYFCASSPNRESGNTIYFGEGSWLTVV.

The chain couples TRBV28 to TRBJ1-6; D is unresolved. The CDR3 has 12 amino acids. Trimming pared 6 bases from V and 9 bases from J, leaving 9 bases between. Germline lookup yields CDR1 MDHEN and CDR2 SYDVKM. CDR3: CASRLNISPLHF. As DNA, the CDR3 is TGTGCCAGCAGACTAAATATTTCACCCCTCCACTTT.

V is TRBV18 and J is TRBJ1-3; maybe TRBD1 (5 bases). The germline V and J ends were trimmed by 3 bases and 0 bases, with 9 bases remaining between them. The CDR3 spans 15 residues. Germline-derived CDR1 and CDR2 are KGHSH and LQKENI. CDR3 loop: CASSPLTVSGNTIYF. CDR3 DNA: TGTGCCAGCTCACCCCTGACAGTCTCTGGAAACACCATATATTTT. The full variable domain, with the rest looked up from reference TRBV18 and TRBJ1-3, is NAGVMQNPRHLVRRRGQEARLRCSPMKGHSHVYWYRQLPEEGLKFMVYLQKENIIDESGMPKERFSAEFPKEGPSILRIQQVVRGDSAAYFCASSPLTVSGNTIYFGEGSWLTVV.

The chain has TRBV6-2 or TRBV6-3 and TRBJ2-3, with unresolved D. Germline loops: CDR1 MNHEY, CDR2 SVGEGT. The CDR3 runs 12 residues. V lost 3 bases to trimming and J lost 12 bases, with 13 bases between them. CDR3 protein: CASSYGPGYQYF. Here the CDR3 DNA reads TGTGCCAGCAGTTATGGGCCAGGCTATCAGTATTTT.

This clone came up once. A read error may account for a junction end that differs from germline. The chain employs TRBV6-5 and TRBJ1-4, with D tentatively TRBD1 (6 bases). This CDR3 comprises 14 residues. The germline V gene encodes CDR1 MNHEY and CDR2 SVGAGI. For the CDR3, the DNA is TGTGCCAGCAGTCGGAAGGGGGGGAATGGAAAACTGTTTTTT. Its translation is CASSRKGGNGKLFF.

The chain uses TRBV7-8 and TRBJ2-1, with 7 bases that match TRBD2. CDR3 size: 14 residues. V dropped 3 bases and J dropped 7; count of bases not matched to a gene: 6. Germline V gives CDR1 SGHVS, CDR2 FQNEAQ. CDR3 region: CASSFGRGGNEQFF. The CDR3 coding sequence is TGTGCCAGCAGCTTTGGGAGGGGCGGAAATGAGCAGTTCTTC.

The rearrangement links TRBV14 to TRBJ2-7, with 8 bases identical to TRBD2. CDR1 is SGHDN, CDR2 FVKESK, per germline. The CDR3 totals 18 residues. V gave up 0 bases and J gave up 3 bases; unmatched junction bases: 13. The CDR3 bases are TGTGCCAGCAGCCAAGATGGTAGCGGGATACACTTGAACTACGAGCAGTACTTC. Its translation: CASSQDGSGIHLNYEQYF.

The rearrangement joins TRBV7-2 to TRBJ1-5; D perhaps matches TRBD1 (6 bases). Trimming took off 5 bases at V and 0 bases at J, with 14 bases between the two ends. CDR3 length: 16 amino acids. Germline V gene lookup returns CDR1 SGHTA and CDR2 FQGNSA. The CDR3 loop is CASSVGTPYSNQPQHF. As DNA, the CDR3 is TGTGCCAGCAGCGTCGGGACACCATATAGCAATCAGCCCCAGCATTTT.

This rearrangement joins TRBV5-6 to TRBJ2-3; no clear D. Germline values: CDR1 SGHDT, CDR2 YYEEEE. The CDR3 runs 13 residues. Trimming left V 4 bases short and J 0 bases short, with 6 bases between. The CDR3 coding sequence is TGTGCCAGCAGCCCCCCTAGCACAGATACGCAGTATTTT. Protein: CASSPPSTDTQYF.

The chain employs TRBV11-2 and TRBJ2-3; D gene unclear. This CDR3 has 16 residues. The germline gives CDR1 SGHAT, CDR2 FQNNGV. Trimming cost V 4 bases and J 2 bases, with 16 bases left between them. Here the CDR3 DNA reads TGTGCCAGCAGCTCAAATCCCCTACGATTCACAGATACGCAGTATTTT. Translating it yields CASSSNPLRFTDTQYF.

The V and J genes are TRBV7-3 and TRBJ1-1; 8 positions agree with TRBD1. The CDR3 covers 14 residues. Looked up from germline, CDR1 is SGHTA and CDR2 is FQGTGA. The V segment lost 5 bases and the J segment 10 bases; nucleotides outside the gene matches: 12. The CDR3 DNA follows: TGTGCCAGCAGCCCCCGGACAGGGAGCCCAGCAGCTTTCTTT. Residues: CASSPRTGSPAAFF. Full variable domain (rest looked up from reference TRBV7-3 and TRBJ1-1): GAGVSQTPSNKVTEKGKYVELRCDPISGHTALYWYRQSLGQGPEFLIYFQGTGAADDSGLPNDRFFAVRPEGSVSTLKIQRTERGDSAVYLCASSPRTGSPAAFFGQGTRLTVV.

The genes are TRBV5-5 and TRBJ1-2; tentatively, D is TRBD1 (5 bases). Trimming removed 0 bases from V and 9 bases from J, with 12 bases in between. CDR1 and CDR2 (germline): SGHKS, YYEKEE (reference sequence). The CDR3 loop spans 13 amino acids. The CDR3 nucleotides read TGTGCCAGCAGCTTGGGACAGCCAGGGAGCTACACCTTC. Residues: CASSLGQPGSYTF.